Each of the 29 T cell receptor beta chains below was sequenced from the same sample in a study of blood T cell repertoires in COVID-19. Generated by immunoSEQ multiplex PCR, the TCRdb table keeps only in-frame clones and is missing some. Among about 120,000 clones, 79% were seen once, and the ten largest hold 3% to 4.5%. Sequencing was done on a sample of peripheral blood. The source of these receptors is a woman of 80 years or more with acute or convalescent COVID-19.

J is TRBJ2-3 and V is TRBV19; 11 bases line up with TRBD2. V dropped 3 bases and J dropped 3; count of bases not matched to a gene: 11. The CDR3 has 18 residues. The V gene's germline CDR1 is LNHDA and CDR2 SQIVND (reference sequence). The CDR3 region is CASSMASGRMRATDTQYF. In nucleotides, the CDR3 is TGTGCCAGTAGTATGGCTAGCGGGAGGATGAGGGCGACAGATACGCAGTATTTT.

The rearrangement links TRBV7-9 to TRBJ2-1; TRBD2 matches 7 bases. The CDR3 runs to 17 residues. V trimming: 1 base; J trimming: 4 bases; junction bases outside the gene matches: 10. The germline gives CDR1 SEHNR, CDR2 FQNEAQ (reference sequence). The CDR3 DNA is TGTGCCAGCAGCTTAGGGCTAGAGGCTAGCGGTTACAATGAGCAGTTCTTC. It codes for CASSLGLEASGYNEQFF.

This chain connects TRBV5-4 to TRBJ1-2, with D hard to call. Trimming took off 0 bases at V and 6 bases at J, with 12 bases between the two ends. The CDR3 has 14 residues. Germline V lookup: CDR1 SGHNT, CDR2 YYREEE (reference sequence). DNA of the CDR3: TGTGCCAGCAGCTTGGCCGTACAAACACATGGCTACACCTTC. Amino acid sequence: CASSLAVQTHGYTF.

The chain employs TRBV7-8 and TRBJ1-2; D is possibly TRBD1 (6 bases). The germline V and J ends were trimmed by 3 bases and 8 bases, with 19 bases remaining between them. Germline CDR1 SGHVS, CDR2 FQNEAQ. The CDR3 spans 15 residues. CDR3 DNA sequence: TGTGCCAGCAGCTTTACAACAGGGCGGTTGTACGGCTACACCTTC. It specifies CASSFTTGRLYGYTF.

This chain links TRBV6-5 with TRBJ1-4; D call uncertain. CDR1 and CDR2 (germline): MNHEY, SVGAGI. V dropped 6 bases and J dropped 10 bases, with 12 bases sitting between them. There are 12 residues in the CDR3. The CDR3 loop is CASSSVAGKLFF. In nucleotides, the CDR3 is TGTGCCAGCAGCTCCGTAGCGGGAAAACTGTTTTTT.

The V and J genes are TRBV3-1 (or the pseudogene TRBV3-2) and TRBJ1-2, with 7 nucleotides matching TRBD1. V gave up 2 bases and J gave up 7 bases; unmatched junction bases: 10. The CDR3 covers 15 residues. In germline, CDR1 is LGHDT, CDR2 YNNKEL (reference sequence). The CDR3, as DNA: TGTGCCAGCAGCCAAACTTCACAGGGGAATGGTGGCTACACCTTC. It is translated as CASSQTSQGNGGYTF.

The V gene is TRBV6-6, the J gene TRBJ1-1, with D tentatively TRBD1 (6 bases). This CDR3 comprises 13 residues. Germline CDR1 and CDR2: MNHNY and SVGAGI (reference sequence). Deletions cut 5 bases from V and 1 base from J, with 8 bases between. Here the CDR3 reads CASSGTQNTEAFF. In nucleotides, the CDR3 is TGTGCCAGCAGTGGGACACAGAACACTGAAGCTTTCTTT.

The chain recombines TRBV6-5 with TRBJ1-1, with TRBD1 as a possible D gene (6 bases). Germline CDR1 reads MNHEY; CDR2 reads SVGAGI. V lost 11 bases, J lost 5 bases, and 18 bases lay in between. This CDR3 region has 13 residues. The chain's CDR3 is CASPDWQGTEAFF. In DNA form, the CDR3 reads TGTGCCTCTCCCGATTGGCAGGGGACTGAAGCTTTCTTT.

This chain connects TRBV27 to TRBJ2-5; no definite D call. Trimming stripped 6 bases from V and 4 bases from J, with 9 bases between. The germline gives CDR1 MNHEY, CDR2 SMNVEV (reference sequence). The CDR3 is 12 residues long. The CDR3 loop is CASSRPGETQYF. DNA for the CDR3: TGTGCCAGCAGCCGTCCCGGAGAGACCCAGTACTTC.

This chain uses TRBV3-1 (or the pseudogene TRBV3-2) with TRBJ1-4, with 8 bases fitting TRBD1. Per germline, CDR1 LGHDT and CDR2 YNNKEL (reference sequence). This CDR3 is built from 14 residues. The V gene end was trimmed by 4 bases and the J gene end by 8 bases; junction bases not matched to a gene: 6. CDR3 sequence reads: CASSLQGDFEKLFF. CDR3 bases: TGTGCCAGCAGCCTACAGGGGGATTTCGAAAAACTGTTTTTT.

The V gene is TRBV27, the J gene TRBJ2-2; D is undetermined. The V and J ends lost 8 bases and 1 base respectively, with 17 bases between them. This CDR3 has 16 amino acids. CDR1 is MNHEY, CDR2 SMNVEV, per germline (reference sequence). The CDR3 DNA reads TGTGCCAGCCAATTAAACCCGACGGGGAACACCGGGGAGCTGTTTTTT. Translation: CASQLNPTGNTGELFF.

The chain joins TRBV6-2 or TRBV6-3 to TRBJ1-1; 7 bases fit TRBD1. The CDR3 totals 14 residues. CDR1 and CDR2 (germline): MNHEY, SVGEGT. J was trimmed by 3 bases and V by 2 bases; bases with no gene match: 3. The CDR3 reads CASSYAGTDTEAFF. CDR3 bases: TGTGCCAGCAGTTACGCCGGGACAGACACTGAAGCTTTCTTT.

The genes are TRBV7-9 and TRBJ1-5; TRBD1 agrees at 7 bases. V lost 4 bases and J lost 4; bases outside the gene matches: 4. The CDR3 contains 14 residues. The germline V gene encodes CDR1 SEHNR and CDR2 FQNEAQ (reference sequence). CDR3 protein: CASSSDRENQPQHF. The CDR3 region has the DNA TGTGCCAGCAGCTCAGACAGGGAGAATCAGCCCCAGCATTTT.

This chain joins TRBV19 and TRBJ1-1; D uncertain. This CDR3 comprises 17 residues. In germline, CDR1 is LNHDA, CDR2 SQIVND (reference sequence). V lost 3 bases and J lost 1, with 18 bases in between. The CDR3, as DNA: TGTGCCAGTAGTATTTACGGTCTTAGTATCGCGAACACTGAAGCTTTCTTT. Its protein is CASSIYGLSIANTEAFF.

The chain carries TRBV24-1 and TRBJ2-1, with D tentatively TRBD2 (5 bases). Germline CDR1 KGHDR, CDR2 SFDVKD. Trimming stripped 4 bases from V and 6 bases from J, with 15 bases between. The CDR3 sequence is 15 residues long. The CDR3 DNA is TGTGCCACCAGTGAGCCCCGTGGAGCGGTCAATGAGCAGTTCTTC. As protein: CATSEPRGAVNEQFF.

In DNA, the CDR3 is TGTGCCAGCAGCGAAAACGAGGGAGAGACCCAGTACTTC. Amino acids: CASSENEGETQYF. The V call is TRBV2, the J call TRBJ2-5; TRBD2 might be the D (5 bases). V gave up 6 bases and J gave up 4 bases, with 12 bases separating them. Germline-derived CDR1 and CDR2 are SNHLY and FYNNEI. The CDR3 has 13 amino acids.

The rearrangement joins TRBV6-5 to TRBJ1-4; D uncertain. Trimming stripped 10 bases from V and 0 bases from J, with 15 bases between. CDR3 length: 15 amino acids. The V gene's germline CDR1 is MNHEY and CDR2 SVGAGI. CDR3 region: CATAWERATNEKLFF. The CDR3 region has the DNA TGTGCCACCGCTTGGGAGAGGGCAACTAATGAAAAACTGTTTTTT.

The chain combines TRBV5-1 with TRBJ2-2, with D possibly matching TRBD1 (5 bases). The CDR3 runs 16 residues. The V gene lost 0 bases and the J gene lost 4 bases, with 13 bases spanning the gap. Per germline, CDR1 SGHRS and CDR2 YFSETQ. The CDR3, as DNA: TGCGCCAGCAGCTTGGAAGCAGGGCCAGGCACCGGGGAGCTGTTTTTT. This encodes CASSLEAGPGTGELFF. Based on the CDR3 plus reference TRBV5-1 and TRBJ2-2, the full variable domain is KAGVTQTPRYLIKTRGQQVTLSCSPISGHRSVSWYQQTPGQGLQFLFEYFSETQRNKGNFPGRFSGRQFSNSRSEMNVSTLELGDSALYLCASSLEAGPGTGELFFGEGSRLTVL.

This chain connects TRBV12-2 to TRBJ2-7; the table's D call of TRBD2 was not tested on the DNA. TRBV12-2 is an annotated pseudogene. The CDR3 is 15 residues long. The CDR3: CASRLDGGAAYEQYF. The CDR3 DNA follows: TGTGCAAGTCGCTTAGACGGCGGGGCGGCCTACGAGCAGTACTTC.

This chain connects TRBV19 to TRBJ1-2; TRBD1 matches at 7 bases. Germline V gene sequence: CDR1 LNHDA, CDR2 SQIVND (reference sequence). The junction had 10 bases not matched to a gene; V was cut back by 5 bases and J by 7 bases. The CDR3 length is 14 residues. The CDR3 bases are TGTGCCAGTAGTGCTCGAGGGGGCCTAGGTGGCTACACCTTC. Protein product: CASSARGGLGGYTF. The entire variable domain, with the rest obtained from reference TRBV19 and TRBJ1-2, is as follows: DGGITQSPKYLFRKEGQNVTLSCEQNLNHDAMYWYRQDPGQGLRLIYYSQIVNDFQKGDIAEGYSVSREKKESFPLTVTSAQKNPTAFYLCASSARGGLGGYTFGSGTRLTVV.

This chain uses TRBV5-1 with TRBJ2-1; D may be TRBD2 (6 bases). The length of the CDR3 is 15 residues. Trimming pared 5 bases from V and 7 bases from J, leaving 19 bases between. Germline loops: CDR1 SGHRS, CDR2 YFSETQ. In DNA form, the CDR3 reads TGCGCCAGCAGAGGGACTGGCCAGTTTGAGAATGAGCAGTTCTTC. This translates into CASRGTGQFENEQFF.

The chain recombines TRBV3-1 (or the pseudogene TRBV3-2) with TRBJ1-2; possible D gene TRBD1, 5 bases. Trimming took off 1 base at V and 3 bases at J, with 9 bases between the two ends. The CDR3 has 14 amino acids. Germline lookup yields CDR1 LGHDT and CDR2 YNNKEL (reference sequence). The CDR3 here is CASSQGGGYYGYTF. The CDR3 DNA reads TGTGCCAGCAGCCAAGGGGGGGGATACTATGGCTACACCTTC.

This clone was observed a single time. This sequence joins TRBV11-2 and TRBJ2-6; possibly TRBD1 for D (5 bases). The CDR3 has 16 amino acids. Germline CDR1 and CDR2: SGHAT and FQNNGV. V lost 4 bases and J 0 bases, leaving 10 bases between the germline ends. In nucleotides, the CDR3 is TGTGCCAGCAGCTCGGGCAGGGCCTCTGGGGCCAACGTCCTGACTTTC. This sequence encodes CASSSGRASGANVLTF.

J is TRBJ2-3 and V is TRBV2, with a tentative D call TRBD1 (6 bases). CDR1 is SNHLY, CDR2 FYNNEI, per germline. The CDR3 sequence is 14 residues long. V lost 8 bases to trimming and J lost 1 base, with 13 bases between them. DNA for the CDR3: TGTGCCAGCTCCCCGGACAGCGGCACAGATACGCAGTATTTT. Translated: CASSPDSGTDTQYF. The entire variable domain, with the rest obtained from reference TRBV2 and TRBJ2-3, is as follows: EPEVTQTPSHQVTQMGQEVILRCVPISNHLYFYWYRQILGQKVEFLVSFYNNEISEKSEIFDDQFSVERPDGSNFTLKIRSTKLEDSAMYFCASSPDSGTDTQYFGPGTRLTVL.

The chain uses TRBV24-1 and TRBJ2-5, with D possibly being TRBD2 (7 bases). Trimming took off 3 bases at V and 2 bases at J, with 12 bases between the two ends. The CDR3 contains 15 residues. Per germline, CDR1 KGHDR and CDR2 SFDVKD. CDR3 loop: CATSDGGGGQETQYF. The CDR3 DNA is TGTGCCACCAGTGATGGGGGCGGGGGACAAGAGACCCAGTACTTC.

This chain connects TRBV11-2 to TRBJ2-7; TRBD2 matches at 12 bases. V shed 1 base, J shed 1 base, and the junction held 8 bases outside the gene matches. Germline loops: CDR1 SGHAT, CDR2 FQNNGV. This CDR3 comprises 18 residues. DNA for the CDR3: TGTGCCAGCAGCTTAGTTTTACTAGCGGGAGGTGGGTCCTACGAGCAGTACTTC. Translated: CASSLVLLAGGGSYEQYF.

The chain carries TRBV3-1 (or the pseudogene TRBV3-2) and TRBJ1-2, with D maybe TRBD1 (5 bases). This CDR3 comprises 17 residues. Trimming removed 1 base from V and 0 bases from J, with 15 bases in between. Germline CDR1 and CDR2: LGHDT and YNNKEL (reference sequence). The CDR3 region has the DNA TGTGCCAGCAGCCAAGGGGGTGTAGGGGAAGCTAACTATGGCTACACCTTC. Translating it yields CASSQGGVGEANYGYTF.

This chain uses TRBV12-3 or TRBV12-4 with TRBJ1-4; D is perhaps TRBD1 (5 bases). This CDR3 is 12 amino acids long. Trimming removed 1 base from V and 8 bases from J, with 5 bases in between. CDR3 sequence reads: CASSLEGEKLFF. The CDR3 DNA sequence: TGTGCCAGCAGTTTAGAGGGGGAAAAACTGTTTTTT.

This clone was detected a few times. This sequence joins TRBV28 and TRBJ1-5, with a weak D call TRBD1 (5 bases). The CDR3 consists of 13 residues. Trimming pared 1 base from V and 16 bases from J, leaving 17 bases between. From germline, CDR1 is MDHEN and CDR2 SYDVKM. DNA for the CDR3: TGTGCCAGCAGTTTATTGAGGTACGGGCAGGGTCATTTT. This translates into CASSLLRYGQGHF.